Below, 2 T cell receptor beta chains from the same sample are listed, as sequenced in a study of radiation and T cells in renal cell carcinoma (dated by TCRdb to about 2020). What this sample's time point label stands for: blood 4 weeks post-SBRT, at nephrectomy. The label giving this sample's treatment or condition can be read as: 15 Gy SBRT to primary tumor, nephrectomy 4 weeks later. Libraries were built with the immunoSEQ multiplex PCR assay. TCRdb took this table from immuneACCESS and kept in-frame rearrangements with V and J called. Such tables lack part of the clones; where checked against another copy, unresolved V genes explain under half of the gap, and the rest is unexplained. Recorded for this sample are 30,000 to 40,000 clones; 65% to 85% of them occurred a single time. The ten largest make up roughly 30% of the sample. Sample: blood, taken from a patient whose treatment included radiotherapy and nephrectomy. The receptor source for this set is a man aged 55 to 70 with renal cell carcinoma.

This clone has more than one count but fewer than ten. The chain carries TRBV7-2 and TRBJ1-1, with TRBD1 as a possible D gene (6 bases). The CDR3 loop spans 14 amino acids. CDR1 SGHTA and CDR2 FQGNSA come from the germline V gene. V dropped 5 bases and J dropped 1 base, with 11 bases sitting between them. The DNA for the CDR3 is TGTGCCAGCAGCCCCCGAGGGGGGAACACTGAAGCTTTCTTT. Amino acids: CASSPRGGNTEAFF.

The chain is built from TRBV6-5 and TRBJ2-2, with D unclear. From germline, CDR1 is MNHEY and CDR2 SVGAGI. CDR3 length: 14 residues. The V end lost 7 bases, the J end lost 4 bases, and 13 bases lay between the germline ends. The CDR3 spells CASNNNFVTGELFF. The CDR3 coding sequence is TGTGCCAGCAATAATAATTTCGTCACCGGGGAGCTGTTTTTT.